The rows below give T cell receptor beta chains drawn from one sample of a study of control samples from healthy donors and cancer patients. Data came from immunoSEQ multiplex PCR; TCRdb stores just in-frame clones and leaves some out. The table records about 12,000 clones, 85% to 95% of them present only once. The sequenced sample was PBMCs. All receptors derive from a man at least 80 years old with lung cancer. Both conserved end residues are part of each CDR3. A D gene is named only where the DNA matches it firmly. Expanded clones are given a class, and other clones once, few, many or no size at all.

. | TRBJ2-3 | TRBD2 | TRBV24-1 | TGTGCCACCAGTGACCGGACTAGCGGTAGCACAGATACGCAGTATTTT | CATSDRTSGSTDTQYF
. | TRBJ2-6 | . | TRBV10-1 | TGCGCCAGCAGTGAGTCCATCAGTGACAGCTCTGGGGCCAACGTCCTGACTTTC | CASSESISDSSGANVLTF
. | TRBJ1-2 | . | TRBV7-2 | TGTGCCAGCAGCCCCAGGACGGTGCAAGGCTACACCTTC | CASSPRTVQGYTF
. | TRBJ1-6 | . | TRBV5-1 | TGCGCCAGCAGCTTGGAAGGGCCCGATTCACCCCTCCACTTT | CASSLEGPDSPLHF
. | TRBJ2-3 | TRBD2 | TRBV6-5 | TGTGCCACCGGGGGGGAAGATACGCAGTATTTT | CATGGEDTQYF
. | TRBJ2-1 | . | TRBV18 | TGTGCCAGCTCTCTACAGGGATTTTCCTACAATGAGCAGTTCTTC | CASSLQGFSYNEQFF
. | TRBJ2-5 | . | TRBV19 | TGTGCCAGTAGTACTCGACTAGAAGAGACCCAGTACTTC | CASSTRLEETQYF
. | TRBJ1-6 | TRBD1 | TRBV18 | TGTGCCAGCTCACCAGACAGGGGGCGCCGTTCACCCCTCCACTTT | CASSPDRGRRSPLHF
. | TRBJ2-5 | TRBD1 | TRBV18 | TGTGCCAGCTCACCACCGGGACAGAGGCGAGAGACCCAGTACTTC | CASSPPGQRRETQYF
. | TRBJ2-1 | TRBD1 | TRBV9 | TGTGCCAGCAGCTCTTGGACAGGGGGTGAGCAGTTCTTC | CASSSWTGGEQFF
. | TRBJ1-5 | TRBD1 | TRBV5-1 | TGCGCCAGCAGCGACAGGGGCAATCAGCCCCAGCATTTT | CASSDRGNQPQHF
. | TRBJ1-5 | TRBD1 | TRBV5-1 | TGCGCCAGCAGCCTAAACGAGGGGCAGGGGGTACCCCAGCATTTT | CASSLNEGQGVPQHF
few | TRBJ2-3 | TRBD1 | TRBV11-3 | TGTGCCAGCAGCCAATGGACAGGGACGGAGTATTTT | CASSQWTGTEYF
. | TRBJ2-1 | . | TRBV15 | TGTGCCACCAGCCCAAACCGGGCAGACTACAATGAGCAGTTCTTC | CATSPNRADYNEQFF
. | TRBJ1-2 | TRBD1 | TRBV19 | TGTGCCAGTAGTACGCCCATTCGACAGGGTTCGGACTATGGCTACACCTTC | CASSTPIRQGSDYGYTF
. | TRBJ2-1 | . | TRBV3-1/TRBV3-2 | TGTGCCAGCAGCCAAATTCTGGGCAATGAGCAGTTCTTC | CASSQILGNEQFF
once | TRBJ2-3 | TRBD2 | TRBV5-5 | TGTGCCAGCAGCTTGGCCGGGACTAGCGGGGGGGATACGCAGTATTTT | CASSLAGTSGGDTQYF
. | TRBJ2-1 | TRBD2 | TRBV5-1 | TGCGCCAGCAGCTTTATAGCGGGGACCTACAATGAGCAGTTCTTC | CASSFIAGTYNEQFF
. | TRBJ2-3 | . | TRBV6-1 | TGTGCCAGCAGTGAAAGTCGGGTAGCCGGCACAGATACGCAGTATTTT | CASSESRVAGTDTQYF
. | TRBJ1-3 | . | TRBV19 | TGTGCCAGTAGTATTGGGGGGCCAACCTCTGGAAACACCATATATTTT | CASSIGGPTSGNTIYF
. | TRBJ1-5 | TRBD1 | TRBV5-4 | TGTGCCAGCAGCACGGGACAGGGAGACAATCAGCCCCAGCATTTT | CASSTGQGDNQPQHF
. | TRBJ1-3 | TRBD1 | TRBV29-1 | TGCAGCGGCACAGGGGGTACCTCTGGAAACACCATATATTTT | CSGTGGTSGNTIYF
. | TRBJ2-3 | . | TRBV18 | TGTGCCAGCTCACCGCTCGGCTCCGGGACCTTGGGCACAGATACGCAGTATTTT | CASSPLGSGTLGTDTQYF
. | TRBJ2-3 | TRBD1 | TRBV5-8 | TGTGCCAGCAGCGCCGGGACAGGACGGGGAGATACGCAGTATTTT | CASSAGTGRGDTQYF
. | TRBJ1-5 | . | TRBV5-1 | TGCGCCAGCAGCTTGGGGGATCTAGCGGGGCAGCCCCAGCATTTT | CASSLGDLAGQPQHF
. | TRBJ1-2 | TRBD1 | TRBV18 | TGTGCCAGCTCACCCGTGGGGGGACAGCCGGGGGACTATGGCTACACCTTC | CASSPVGGQPGDYGYTF
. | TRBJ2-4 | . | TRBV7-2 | TGTGCCAGCAGCTTGAGGACTACGTTAAACATTCAGTACTTC | CASSLRTTLNIQYF
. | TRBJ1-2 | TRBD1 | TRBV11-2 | TGTGCCAGCATCGACCCCCACAGGGGGCGCTTCGGTGGCTATGGCTACACCTTC | CASIDPHRGRFGGYGYTF
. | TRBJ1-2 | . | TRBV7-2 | TGTGCCAGCAGCACCGTAAACTATGGCTACACCTTC | CASSTVNYGYTF
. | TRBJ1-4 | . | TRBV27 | TGTGCCAGCAGTTTAGATCGATTTAATGAAAAACTGTTTTTT | CASSLDRFNEKLFF
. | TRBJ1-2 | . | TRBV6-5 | TGTGCCAGCAATCGGCGGGGCAAGAACTATGGCTACACCTTC | CASNRRGKNYGYTF
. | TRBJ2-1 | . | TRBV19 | TGTGCCAGTAGTACAGCGACTAGTGGGCACAATGAGCAGTTCTTC | CASSTATSGHNEQFF
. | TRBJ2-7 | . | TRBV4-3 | TGCGCCAGCAGCCAAGATCTTCCCGTACAGGAGTTTACCTACGAGCAGTACTTC | CASSQDLPVQEFTYEQYF
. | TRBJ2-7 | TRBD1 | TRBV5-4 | TGTGCCAGCCACTCCAAGGACAGGGGGCGCGACGAGCAGTACTTC | CASHSKDRGRDEQYF
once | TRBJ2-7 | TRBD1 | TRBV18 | TGTGCCAGCTCCCTAGGACAGGTTGTTTCCTACGAGCAGTACTTC | CASSLGQVVSYEQYF
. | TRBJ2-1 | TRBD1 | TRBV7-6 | TGTGCCAGCAGCTCCCGGACAGGGAGGAATGAGCAGTTCTTC | CASSSRTGRNEQFF
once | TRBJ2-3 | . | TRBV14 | TGTGCCAGCAGCCAAGGAACGATAAGAGATACGCAGTATTTT | CASSQGTIRDTQYF
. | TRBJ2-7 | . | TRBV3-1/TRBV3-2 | TGTGCCAGCAGCCACAGGCTTGGGGGACCGAGTTTTCGTGAGCAGTACTTC | CASSHRLGGPSFREQYF
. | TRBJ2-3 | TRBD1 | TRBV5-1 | TGCGCCAGCAGCTTGGCGCCCGGGGGGACAGGGGCCCGGAGGAATACGCAGTATTTT | CASSLAPGGTGARRNTQYF
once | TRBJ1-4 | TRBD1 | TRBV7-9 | TGTGCCAGCACCGACCCGACAGGGATTAATGAAAAACTGTTTTTT | CASTDPTGINEKLFF
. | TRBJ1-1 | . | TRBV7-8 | TGTGCCAGCAGCTCCCTAGGGGGCACTGAAGCTTTCTTT | CASSSLGGTEAFF
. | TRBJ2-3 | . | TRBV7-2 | TGTGCCAGCAGCTTAGGGCCGGCCACAGATACGCAGTATTTT | CASSLGPATDTQYF
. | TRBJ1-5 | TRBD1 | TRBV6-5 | TGTGCCAGCAGTAGAGGGGGCGTAGGCAATCAGCCCCAGCATTTT | CASSRGGVGNQPQHF
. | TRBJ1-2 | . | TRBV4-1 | TGCGCCAGCAGCCAAGAGGGACCGACTAACTATGGCTACACCTTC | CASSQEGPTNYGYTF